This T cell receptor (beta chain) was observed in a study of shared clonotypes between healthy human individuals. Healthy HIV-negative adults without recent acute infections or vaccinations served as donors. Study observations and caveats: The donor pool, a small one, limited the genetic and exposure-history diversity represented. Clonotype sharing among donors was thought likely to change with sequencing depth.

Genomic DNA per cell subset filled all wells of several immunoSEQ plates. The protocol was immunoSEQ multiplex PCR, while the TCRdb copy is restricted to in-frame clones and leaves out a portion. The repertoire holds about 600,000 clones, with roughly 79% as singletons. This clone was observed a handful of times. Its antigen is undetermined. Sequencing input: PBMCs. The source is a woman in her 40s in good health. Some clones in this sample may be carry-over from other donors' samples.

The CDR3 spells CASNSGGTEAFF. As DNA, the CDR3 is TGTGCCAGCAACTCGGGGGGCACTGAAGCTTTCTTT. V and J are TRBV2 and TRBJ1-1, with D possibly TRBD1 on 5 matching bases. Germline CDR1 reads SNHLY; CDR2 reads FYNNEI. The CDR3 loop spans 12 amino acids. Trimming removed 7 bases at V and 4 bases at J, with 10 bases between.